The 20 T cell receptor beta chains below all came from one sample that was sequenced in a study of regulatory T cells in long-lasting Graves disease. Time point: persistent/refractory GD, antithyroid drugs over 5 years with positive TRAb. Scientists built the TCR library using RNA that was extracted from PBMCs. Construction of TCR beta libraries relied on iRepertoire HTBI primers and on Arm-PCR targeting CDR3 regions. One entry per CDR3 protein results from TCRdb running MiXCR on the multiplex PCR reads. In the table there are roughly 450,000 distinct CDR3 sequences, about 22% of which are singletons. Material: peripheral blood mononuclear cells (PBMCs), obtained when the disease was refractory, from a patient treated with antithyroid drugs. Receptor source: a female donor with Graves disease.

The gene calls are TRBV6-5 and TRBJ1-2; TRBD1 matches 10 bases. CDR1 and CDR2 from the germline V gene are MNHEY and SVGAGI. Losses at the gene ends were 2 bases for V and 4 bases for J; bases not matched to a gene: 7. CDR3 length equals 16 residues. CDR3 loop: CASSYLRTGGSYGYTF. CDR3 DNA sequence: TGTGCCAGCAGTTACCTCAGGACAGGGGGTTCCTATGGCTACACCTTC.

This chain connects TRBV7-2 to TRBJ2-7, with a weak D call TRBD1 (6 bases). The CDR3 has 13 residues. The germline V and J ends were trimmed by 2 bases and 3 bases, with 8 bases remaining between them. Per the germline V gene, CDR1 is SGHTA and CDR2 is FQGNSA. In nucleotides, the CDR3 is TGTGCCAGCAGCTTAAGGGGGAACTACGAGCAGTACTTC. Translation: CASSLRGNYEQYF.

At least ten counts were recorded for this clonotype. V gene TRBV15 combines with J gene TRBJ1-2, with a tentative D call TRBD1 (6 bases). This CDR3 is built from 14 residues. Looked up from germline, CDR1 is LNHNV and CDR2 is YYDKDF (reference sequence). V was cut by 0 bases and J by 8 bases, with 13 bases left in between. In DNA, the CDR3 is TGTGCCACCAGCAGAGACGGCGTGGGGGCAGGCTACACCTTC. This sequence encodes CATSRDGVGAGYTF.

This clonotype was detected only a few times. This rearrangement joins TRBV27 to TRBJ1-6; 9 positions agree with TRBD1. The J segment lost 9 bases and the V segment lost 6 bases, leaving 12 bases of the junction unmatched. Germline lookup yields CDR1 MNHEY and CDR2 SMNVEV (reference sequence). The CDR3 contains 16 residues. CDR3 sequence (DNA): TGTGCCAGCAGCCGAGGGCCCACAGGGGGCAGTTCACCCCTCCACTTT. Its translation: CASSRGPTGGSSPLHF.

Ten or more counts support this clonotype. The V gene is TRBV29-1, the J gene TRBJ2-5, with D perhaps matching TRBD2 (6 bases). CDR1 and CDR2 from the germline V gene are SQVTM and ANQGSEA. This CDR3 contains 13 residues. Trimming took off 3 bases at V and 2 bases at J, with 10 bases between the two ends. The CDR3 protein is CSVDRRGQETQYF. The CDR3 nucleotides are TGCAGCGTTGATCGGCGGGGACAAGAGACCCAGTACTTC.

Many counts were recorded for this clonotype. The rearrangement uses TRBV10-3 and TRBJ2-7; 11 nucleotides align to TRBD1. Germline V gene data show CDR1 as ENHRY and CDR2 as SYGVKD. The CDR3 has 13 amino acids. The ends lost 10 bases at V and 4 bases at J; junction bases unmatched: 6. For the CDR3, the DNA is TGTGCCACCGCCGGACAGGGGGCGTACGAGCAGTACTTC. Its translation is CATAGQGAYEQYF.

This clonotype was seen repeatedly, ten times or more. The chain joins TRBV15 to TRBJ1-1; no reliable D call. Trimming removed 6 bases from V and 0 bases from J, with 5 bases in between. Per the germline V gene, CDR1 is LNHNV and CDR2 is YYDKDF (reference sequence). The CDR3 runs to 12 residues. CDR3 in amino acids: CATRRVNTEAFF. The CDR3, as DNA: TGTGCCACCAGGCGAGTGAACACTGAAGCTTTCTTT.

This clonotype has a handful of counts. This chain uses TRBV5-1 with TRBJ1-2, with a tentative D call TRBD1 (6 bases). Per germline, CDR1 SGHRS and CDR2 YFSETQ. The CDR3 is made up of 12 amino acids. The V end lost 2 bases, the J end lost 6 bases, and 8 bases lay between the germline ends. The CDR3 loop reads CASSFSGDGYTF. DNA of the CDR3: TGCGCCAGCAGCTTCTCAGGGGATGGCTACACCTTC.

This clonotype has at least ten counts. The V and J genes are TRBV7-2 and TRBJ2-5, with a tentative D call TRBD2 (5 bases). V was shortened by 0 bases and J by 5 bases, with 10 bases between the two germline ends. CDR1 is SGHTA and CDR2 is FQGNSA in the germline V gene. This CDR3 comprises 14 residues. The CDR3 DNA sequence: TGTGCCAGCAGCTTAGCGGGAGTGGGGGAGACCCAGTACTTC. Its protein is CASSLAGVGETQYF.

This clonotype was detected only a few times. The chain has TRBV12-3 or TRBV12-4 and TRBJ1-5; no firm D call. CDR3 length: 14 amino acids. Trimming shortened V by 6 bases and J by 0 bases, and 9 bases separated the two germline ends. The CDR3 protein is CASSQIYSNQPQHF. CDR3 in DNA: TGTGCCAGCAGCCAGATTTATAGCAATCAGCCCCAGCATTTT.

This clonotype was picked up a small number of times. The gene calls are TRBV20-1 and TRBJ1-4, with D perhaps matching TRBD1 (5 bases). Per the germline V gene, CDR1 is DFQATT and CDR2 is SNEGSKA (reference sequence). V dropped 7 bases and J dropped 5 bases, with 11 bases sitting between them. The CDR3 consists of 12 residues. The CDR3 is CSVPGVNEKLFF. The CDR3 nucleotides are TGCAGTGTCCCGGGGGTAAATGAAAAACTGTTTTTT.

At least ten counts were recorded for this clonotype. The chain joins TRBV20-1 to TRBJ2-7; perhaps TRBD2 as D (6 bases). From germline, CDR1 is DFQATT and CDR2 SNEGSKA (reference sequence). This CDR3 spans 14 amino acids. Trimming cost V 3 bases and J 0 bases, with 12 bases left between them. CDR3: CSARGRILSYEQYF. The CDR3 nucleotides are TGCAGTGCTAGGGGGAGGATACTCTCCTACGAGCAGTACTTC.

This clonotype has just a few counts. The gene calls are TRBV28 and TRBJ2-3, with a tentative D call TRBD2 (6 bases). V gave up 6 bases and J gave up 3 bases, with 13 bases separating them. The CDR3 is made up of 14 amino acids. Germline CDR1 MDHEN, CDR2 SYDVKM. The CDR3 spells CASRERGGTDTQYF. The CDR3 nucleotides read TGTGCCAGCAGAGAGAGGGGAGGTACAGATACGCAGTATTTT.

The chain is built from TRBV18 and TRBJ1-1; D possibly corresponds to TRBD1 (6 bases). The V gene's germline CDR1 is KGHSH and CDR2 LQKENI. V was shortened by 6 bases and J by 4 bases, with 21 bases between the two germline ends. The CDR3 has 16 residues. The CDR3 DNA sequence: TGTGCCAGCTCGTCGGACAGAGGCGCGCTGAGCACTGAAGCTTTCTTT. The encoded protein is CASSSDRGALSTEAFF.

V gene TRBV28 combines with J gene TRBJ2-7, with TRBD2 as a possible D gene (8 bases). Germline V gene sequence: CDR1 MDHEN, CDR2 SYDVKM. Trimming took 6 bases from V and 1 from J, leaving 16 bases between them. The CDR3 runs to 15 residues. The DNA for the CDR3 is TGTGCCAGCAGCTTAGCGGGACAGAGGTCCTACGAGCAGTACTTC. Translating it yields CASSLAGQRSYEQYF.

The CDR3 DNA reads TGTGCCAGCAGCCCCGGACAGGGGGGCGATGGAGCTTTCTTT. It codes for CASSPGQGGDGAFF. The V and J genes are TRBV7-9 and TRBJ1-1; 10 nucleotides align to TRBD1. Germline V gene data show CDR1 as SEHNR and CDR2 as FQNEAQ (reference sequence). V was clipped by 5 bases and J by 10 bases; unmatched bases: 10. This CDR3 is built from 14 residues.

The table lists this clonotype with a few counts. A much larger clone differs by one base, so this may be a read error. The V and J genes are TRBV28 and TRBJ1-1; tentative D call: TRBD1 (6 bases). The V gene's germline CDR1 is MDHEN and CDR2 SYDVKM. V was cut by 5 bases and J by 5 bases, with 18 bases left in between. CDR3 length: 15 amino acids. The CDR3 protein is CASSPTAGVVTEAFF. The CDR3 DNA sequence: TGTGCCAGCAGTCCAACGGCAGGGGTTGTTACTGAAGCTTTCTTT.

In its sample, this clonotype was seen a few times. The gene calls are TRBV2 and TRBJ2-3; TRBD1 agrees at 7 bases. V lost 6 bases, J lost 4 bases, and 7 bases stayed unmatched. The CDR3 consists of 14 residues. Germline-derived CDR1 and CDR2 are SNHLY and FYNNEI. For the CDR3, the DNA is TGTGCCAGCAGGTGGGGACAGAACCCAGATACGCAGTATTTT. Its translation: CASRWGQNPDTQYF.

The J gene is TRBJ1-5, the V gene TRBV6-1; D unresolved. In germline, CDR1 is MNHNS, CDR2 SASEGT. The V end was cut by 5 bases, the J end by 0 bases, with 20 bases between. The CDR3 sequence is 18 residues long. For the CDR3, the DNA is TGTGCCAGCAGTCCACTCCCAAAGGCCCATTATAGCAATCAGCCCCAGCATTTT. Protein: CASSPLPKAHYSNQPQHF.

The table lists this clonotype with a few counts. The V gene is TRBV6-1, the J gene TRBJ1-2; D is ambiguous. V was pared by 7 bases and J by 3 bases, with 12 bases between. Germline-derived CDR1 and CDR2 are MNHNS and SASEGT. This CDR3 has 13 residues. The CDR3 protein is CASNPAEYYGYTF. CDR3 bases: TGTGCCAGCAACCCGGCGGAGTACTATGGCTACACCTTC.